This is a list of T cell receptor beta chains from one sample in a study of shared clonotypes between healthy human individuals. The repertoire was sequenced with immunoSEQ multiplex PCR; TCRdb's copy has only in-frame clones and lacks some. The top ten hold 0.3% to 0.4% of the sample, which has 2 million to 2.5 million clones, around 93% seen once. Material for sequencing was naive CD4+ T cells from PBMCs. The receptors were sampled from a man aged 18-30 years in good health. Some clones in this sample may be carry-over from other donors' samples. The CDR3 runs from the conserved cysteine through the conserved F or W.

TRBV6-1,CASRVGTGQETQYF
TRBV5-6,CASSSPGTSYNEQFF
TRBV7-2,CASSFGTSGREQFF
TRBV4-1,CASSQDSRNVNQPQHF
TRBV30,CAWSVRGWDNEQFF
TRBV6-5,CASSTRMRETQYF
TRBV7-2,CASSLGSRGETQYF
TRBV28,CASSLSQPQHF
TRBV2,CASRATGGSINQPQHF
TRBV9,CASSVDPANEQFF
TRBV10-3,CAISWTGGPFFF
TRBV6-5,CASSPRTGRSTEAFF
TRBV28,CASSPPRAPRAYTF
TRBV5-1,CASSLRTPAKSDTQYF
TRBV5-5,CASSFSSYGYTF